The T cell receptor (beta chain) described here comes from a study of identical twins. Findings and limits, study-wide: Within monozygotic twins, out-of-frame TCR alpha sharing was underestimated by the models.

A universal primer site was incorporated via template switching, and the cDNA contained unique molecular identifiers. Each CDR3 protein is one row after TCRdb ran MiXCR on the 5' RACE reads. The data contain a few hundred thousand distinct CDR3 sequences, 13% to 15% of them singletons. On this clonotype: The antigen remains undetermined.

In germline, CDR1 is SGHKS, CDR2 YYEKEE (reference sequence). V shed 4 bases and J shed 3 bases, with 13 bases lying between them. The CDR3 has 14 amino acids. All of the donors were Caucasians in good health. These data were likewise used in another study, on yellow fever vaccine responses in identical twins. That source adds: Vaccine T cell responses of twins reportedly seemed partly convergent and partly personalized.

The rearrangement uses TRBV5-5 and TRBJ2-5; possible D gene TRBD1, 5 bases. Sequenced input: CD4+ T cells sorted from blood. This TCR was recovered from a woman between 18 and 29 years old in good health. CDR3 amino acids: CASSRTYSKETQYF. CDR3 DNA: TGTGCCAGCAGCCGGACATATTCTAAAGAGACCCAGTACTTC.